The sequence of this TCR beta chain was determined in a study of T cell responses to AZD1222 COVID-19 vaccine. Whole-study findings and limits: Nearly half of spike-specific TCRs reportedly target variant regions that are unmutated in the B.1.351 and B.1.1.7 variants.

This CDR3 comprises 15 residues. Per germline, CDR1 LNHDA and CDR2 SQIVND (reference sequence). The germline V and J ends were trimmed by 5 bases and 2 bases, with 16 bases remaining between them. Sequenced by immunoSEQ multiplex PCR; TCRdb stores in-frame clones only, minus some. The sample carries 100,000 to 150,000 clones, about 86% recorded once. As for this clone: No antigen is known for it.

Pooled together were second doses at about 4 or about 12 weeks. The TCR originated in an adult who received the AZD1222 COVID-19 vaccine. The rearrangement joins TRBV19 to TRBJ2-7; TRBD1 or TRBD2 may be the D gene (5 bases each). The sequencing here drew on peripheral blood, taken 28 days after the second AZD1222 dose. The CDR3 bases are TGTGCCAGTAGTCTCCGGGACGGACTCCCCTACGAGCAGTACTTC. Its translation is CASSLRDGLPYEQYF.